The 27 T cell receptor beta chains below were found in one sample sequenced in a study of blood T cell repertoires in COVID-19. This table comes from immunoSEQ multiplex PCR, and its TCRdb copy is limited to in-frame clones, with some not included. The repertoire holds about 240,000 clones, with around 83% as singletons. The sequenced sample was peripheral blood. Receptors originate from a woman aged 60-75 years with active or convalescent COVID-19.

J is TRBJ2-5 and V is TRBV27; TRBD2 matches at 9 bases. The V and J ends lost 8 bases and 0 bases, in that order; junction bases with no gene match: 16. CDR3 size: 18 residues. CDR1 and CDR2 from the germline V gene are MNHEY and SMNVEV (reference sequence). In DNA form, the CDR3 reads TGTGCCAGCCGACCCCTCAGGGCTAGCGGGGCGTACCAAGAGACCCAGTACTTC. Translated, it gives CASRPLRASGAYQETQYF.

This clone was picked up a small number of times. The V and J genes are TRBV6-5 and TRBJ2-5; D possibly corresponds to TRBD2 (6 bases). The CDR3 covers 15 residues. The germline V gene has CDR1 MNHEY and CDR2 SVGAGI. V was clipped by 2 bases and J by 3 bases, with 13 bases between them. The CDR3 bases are TGTGCCAGCAGTTACGGGACTGGGGGAAAAGAGACCCAGTACTTC. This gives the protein CASSYGTGGKETQYF.

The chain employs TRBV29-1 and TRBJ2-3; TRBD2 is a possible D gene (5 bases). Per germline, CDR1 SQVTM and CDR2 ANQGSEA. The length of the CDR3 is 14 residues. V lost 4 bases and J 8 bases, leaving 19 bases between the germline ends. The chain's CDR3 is CSVGSQVNEGTQYF. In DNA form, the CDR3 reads TGCAGCGTTGGGTCGCAGGTTAACGAGGGTACGCAGTATTTT.

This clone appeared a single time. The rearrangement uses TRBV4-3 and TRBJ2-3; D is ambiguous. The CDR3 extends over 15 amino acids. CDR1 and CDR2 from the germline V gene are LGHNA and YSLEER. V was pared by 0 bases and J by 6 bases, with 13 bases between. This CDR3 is CASSQDNGGWDTQYF. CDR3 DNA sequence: TGCGCCAGCAGCCAAGATAACGGCGGTTGGGATACGCAGTATTTT.

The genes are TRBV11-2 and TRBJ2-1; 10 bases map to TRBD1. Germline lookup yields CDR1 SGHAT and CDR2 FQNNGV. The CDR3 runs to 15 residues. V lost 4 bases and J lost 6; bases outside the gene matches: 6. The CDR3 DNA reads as TGTGCCAGCAGCTGGATGGGACAGGGGTTCAATGAGCAGTTCTTC. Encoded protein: CASSWMGQGFNEQFF.

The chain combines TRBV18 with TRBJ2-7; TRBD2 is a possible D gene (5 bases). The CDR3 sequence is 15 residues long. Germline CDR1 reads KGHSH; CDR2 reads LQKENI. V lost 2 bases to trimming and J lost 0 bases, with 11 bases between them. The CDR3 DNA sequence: TGTGCCAGCTCACCAGATAGCGTTAGCTCCTACGAGCAGTACTTC. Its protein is CASSPDSVSSYEQYF.

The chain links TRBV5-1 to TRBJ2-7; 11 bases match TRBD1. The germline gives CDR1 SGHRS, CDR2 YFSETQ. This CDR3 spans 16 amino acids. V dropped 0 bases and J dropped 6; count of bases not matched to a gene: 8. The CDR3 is CASSLGTGGLRGEQYF. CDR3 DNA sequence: TGCGCCAGCAGCTTGGGGACAGGGGGCCTGCGTGGCGAGCAGTACTTC.

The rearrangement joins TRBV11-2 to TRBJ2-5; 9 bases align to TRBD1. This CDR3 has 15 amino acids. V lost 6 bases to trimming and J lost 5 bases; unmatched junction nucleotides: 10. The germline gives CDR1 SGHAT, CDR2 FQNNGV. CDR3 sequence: CASRSIGTGRETQYF. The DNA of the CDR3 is TGTGCCAGCAGGTCTATTGGGACAGGGAGGGAGACCCAGTACTTC.

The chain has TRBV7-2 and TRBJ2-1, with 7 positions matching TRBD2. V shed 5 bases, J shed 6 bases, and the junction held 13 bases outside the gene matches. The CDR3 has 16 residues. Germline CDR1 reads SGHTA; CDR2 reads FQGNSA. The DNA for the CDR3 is TGTGCCAGCAGCGCCCCGGGACTACAGGAGAGCAATGAGCAGTTCTTC. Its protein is CASSAPGLQESNEQFF.

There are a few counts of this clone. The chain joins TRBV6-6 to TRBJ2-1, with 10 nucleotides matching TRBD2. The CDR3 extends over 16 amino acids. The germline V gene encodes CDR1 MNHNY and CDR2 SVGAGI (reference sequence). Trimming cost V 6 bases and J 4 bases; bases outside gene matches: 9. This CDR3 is CASSPPSGGTYNEQFF. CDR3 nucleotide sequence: TGTGCCAGCAGCCCACCTAGCGGGGGCACGTACAATGAGCAGTTCTTC.

CDR3 sequence (DNA): TGTGCCAGCTCACCACGTGTTAGCGGCACAGATACGCAGTATTTT. Protein sequence: CASSPRVSGTDTQYF. This chain uses TRBV18 with TRBJ2-3; the D gene is possibly TRBD2 (5 bases). This CDR3 is built from 15 residues. The V gene's germline CDR1 is KGHSH and CDR2 LQKENI. V was pared by 1 base and J by 1 base, with 9 bases between.

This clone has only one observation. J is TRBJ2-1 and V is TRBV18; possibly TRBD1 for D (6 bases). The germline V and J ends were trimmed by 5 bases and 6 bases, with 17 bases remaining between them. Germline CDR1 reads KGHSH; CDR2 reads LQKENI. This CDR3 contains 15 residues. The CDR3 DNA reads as TGTGCCAGCTCAACGGAACAGGGTGCGAGCAATGAGCAGTTCTTC. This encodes CASSTEQGASNEQFF.

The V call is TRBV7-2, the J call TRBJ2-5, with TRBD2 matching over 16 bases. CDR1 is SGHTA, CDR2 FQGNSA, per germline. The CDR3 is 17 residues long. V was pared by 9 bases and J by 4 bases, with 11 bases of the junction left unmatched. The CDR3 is CASRTGTSGGGGETQYF. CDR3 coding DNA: TGTGCCAGTCGAACCGGGACTAGCGGGGGGGGAGGAGAGACCCAGTACTTC.

The CDR3 is CASSLASRSYEQYF. The CDR3 coding sequence is TGCGCCAGCAGCTTGGCGTCCAGGTCCTACGAGCAGTACTTC. The chain combines TRBV5-1 with TRBJ2-7, with D unclear. The V gene's germline CDR1 is SGHRS and CDR2 YFSETQ. V dropped 0 bases and J dropped 1 base, with 8 bases sitting between them. The CDR3 totals 14 residues.

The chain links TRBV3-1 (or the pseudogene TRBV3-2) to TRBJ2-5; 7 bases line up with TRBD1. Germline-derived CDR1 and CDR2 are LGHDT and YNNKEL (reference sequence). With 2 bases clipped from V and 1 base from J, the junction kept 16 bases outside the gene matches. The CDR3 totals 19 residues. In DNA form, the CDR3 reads TGTGCCAGCAGCCAAACAGTCCCGGAAAACAGGGGCCCCCAAGAGACCCAGTACTTC. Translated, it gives CASSQTVPENRGPQETQYF.

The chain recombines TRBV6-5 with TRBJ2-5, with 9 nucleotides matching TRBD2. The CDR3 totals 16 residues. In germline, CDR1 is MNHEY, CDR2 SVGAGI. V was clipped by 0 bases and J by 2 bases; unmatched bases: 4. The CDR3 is CASSYSNLAGQETQYF. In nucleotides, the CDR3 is TGTGCCAGCAGTTACTCGAACCTAGCGGGGCAAGAGACCCAGTACTTC.

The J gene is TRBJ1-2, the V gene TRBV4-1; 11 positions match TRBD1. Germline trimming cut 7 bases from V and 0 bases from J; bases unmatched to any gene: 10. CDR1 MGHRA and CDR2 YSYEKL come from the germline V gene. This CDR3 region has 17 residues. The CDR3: CASKVGQGGLSNYGYTF. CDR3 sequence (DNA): TGCGCCAGCAAAGTGGGACAGGGGGGCCTCTCTAACTATGGCTACACCTTC.

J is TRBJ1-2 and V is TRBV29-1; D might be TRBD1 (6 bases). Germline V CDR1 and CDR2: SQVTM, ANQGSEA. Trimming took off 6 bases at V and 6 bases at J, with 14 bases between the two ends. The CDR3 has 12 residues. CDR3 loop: CSVHAGGDGYTF. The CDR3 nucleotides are TGCAGCGTCCACGCGGGGGGCGATGGCTACACCTTC.

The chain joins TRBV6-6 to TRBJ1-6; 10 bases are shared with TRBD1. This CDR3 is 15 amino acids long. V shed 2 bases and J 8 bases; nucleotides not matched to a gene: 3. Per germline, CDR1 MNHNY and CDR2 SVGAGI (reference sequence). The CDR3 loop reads CASSYQGTGDSPLHF. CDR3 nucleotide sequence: TGTGCCAGCAGTTACCAGGGGACAGGGGATTCACCCCTCCACTTT.

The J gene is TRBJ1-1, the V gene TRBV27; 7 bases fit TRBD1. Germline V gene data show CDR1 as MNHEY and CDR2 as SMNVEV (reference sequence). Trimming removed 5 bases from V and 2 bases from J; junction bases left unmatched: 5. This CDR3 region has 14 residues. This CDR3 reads CASSDRDDNTEAFF. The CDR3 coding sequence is TGTGCCAGCAGTGACAGGGATGATAACACTGAAGCTTTCTTT.

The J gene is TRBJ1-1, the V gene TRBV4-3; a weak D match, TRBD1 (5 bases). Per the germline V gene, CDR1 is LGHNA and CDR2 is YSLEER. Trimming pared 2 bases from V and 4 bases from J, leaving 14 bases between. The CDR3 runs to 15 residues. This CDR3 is CASSQPDRIGTEAFF. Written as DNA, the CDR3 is TGCGCCAGCAGCCAACCTGACAGAATTGGCACTGAAGCTTTCTTT.

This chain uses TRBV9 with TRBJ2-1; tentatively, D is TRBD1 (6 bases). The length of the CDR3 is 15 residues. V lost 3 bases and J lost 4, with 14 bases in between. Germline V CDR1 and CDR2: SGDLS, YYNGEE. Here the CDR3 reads CASSAHPTGYNEQFF. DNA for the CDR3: TGTGCCAGCAGCGCCCACCCGACAGGATACAATGAGCAGTTCTTC.

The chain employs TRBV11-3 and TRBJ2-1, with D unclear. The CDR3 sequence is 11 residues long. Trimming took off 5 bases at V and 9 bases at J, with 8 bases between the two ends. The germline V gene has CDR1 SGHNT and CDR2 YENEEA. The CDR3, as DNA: TGTGCCAGCAGCCAAAGAGGTGAGCAGTTCTTC. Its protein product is CASSQRGEQFF.

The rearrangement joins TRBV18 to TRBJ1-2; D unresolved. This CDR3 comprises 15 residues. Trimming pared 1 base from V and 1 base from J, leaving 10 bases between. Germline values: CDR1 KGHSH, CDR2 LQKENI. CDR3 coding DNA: TGTGCCAGCTCACCACTTGATGAGGTTAACTATGGCTACACCTTC. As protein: CASSPLDEVNYGYTF.

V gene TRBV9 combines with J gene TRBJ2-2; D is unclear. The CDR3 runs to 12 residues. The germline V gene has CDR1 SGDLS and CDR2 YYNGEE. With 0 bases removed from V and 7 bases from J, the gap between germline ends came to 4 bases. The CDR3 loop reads CASSVDRGELFF. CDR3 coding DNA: TGTGCCAGCAGCGTAGATCGCGGGGAGCTGTTTTTT.

CDR3 nucleotides: TGTGCCAGCAGTTTATCCATCGGGAGGCAGGGCACTGAAGCTTTCTTT. Translation: CASSLSIGRQGTEAFF. J is TRBJ1-1 and V is TRBV27, with D maybe TRBD1 (5 bases). The V end lost 0 bases, the J end lost 4 bases, and 15 bases lay between the germline ends. The CDR3 totals 16 residues. CDR1 MNHEY and CDR2 SMNVEV come from the germline V gene (reference sequence).

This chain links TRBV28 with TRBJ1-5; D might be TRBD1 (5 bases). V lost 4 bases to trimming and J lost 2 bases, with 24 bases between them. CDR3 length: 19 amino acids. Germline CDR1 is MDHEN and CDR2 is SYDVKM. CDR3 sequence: CASSSPVRRGIVGNQPQHF. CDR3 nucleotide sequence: TGTGCCAGCAGTTCTCCCGTCCGGAGGGGTATAGTTGGCAATCAGCCCCAGCATTTT. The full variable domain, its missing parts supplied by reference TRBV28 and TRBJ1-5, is DVKVTQSSRYLVKRTGEKVFLECVQDMDHENMFWYRQDPGLGLRLIYFSYDVKMKEKGDIPEGYSVSREKKERFSLILESASTNQTSMYLCASSSPVRRGIVGNQPQHFGDGTRLSIL.